This entry lists 28 T cell receptor beta chains sequenced from one sample in a study of Graves' ophthalmopathy and Graves' hyperthyroidism. RNA transcripts provided the template for amplifying TCR beta CDR3 regions. Second-round multiplex PCR came after first-round RT-PCR with HTBI primers. Each CDR3 protein is one row after TCRdb ran MiXCR on the multiplex PCR reads. The sample consists of approximately 410,000 distinct CDR3 sequences, 15% to 17% of them appearing once. Sequencing used peripheral blood. These TCRs come from a woman aged 18 to 35 with stable Graves' hyperthyroidism.

This clonotype was seen repeatedly, ten times or more. This chain's CDR3 is CASTPGTSYEQYF. DNA of the CDR3: TGTGCCAGCACCCCCGGGACTTCGTACGAGCAGTACTTC. The chain carries TRBV6-2 or TRBV6-3 and TRBJ2-7; D may be TRBD2 (6 bases). V was shortened by 7 bases and J by 4 bases, with 14 bases between the two germline ends. This CDR3 is built from 13 residues. Germline V CDR1 and CDR2: MNHEY, SVGEGT.

This clonotype appeared a few times. CDR3 loop: CASSQVGGRVAFF. CDR3 coding DNA: TGTGCCAGCAGCCAAGTCGGGGGCAGGGTCGCTTTCTTT. The chain has TRBV3-1 and TRBJ1-1, with D possibly being TRBD1 (6 bases). Deletions cut 1 base from V and 11 bases from J, with 14 bases between. CDR3 length equals 13 residues. Germline lookup yields CDR1 LGHDT and CDR2 YNNKEL (reference sequence).

This clonotype was detected ten times or more. This rearrangement joins TRBV24-1 to TRBJ1-2, with 10 bases lining up with TRBD1. Germline CDR1 KGHDR, CDR2 SFDVKD. V shed 5 bases, J shed 4 bases, and the junction held 3 bases outside the gene matches. This CDR3 has 14 amino acids. CDR3 amino acids: CATSAGTGAYGYTF. CDR3 DNA sequence: TGTGCCACCAGTGCCGGGACAGGGGCCTATGGCTACACCTTC.

This clonotype was detected ten times or more. This chain connects TRBV3-1 to TRBJ2-7; D uncertain. The V gene lost 4 bases and the J gene lost 0 bases, with 13 bases spanning the gap. The CDR3 is made up of 15 amino acids. CDR1 is LGHDT, CDR2 YNNKEL, per germline (reference sequence). CDR3 region: CASSRAIALSYEQYF. The CDR3 nucleotides read TGTGCCAGCAGCCGCGCCATAGCCCTCTCCTACGAGCAGTACTTC.

The rearrangement links TRBV5-1 to TRBJ2-7; D may be TRBD2 (5 bases). The V gene lost 4 bases and the J gene lost 2 bases, with 22 bases spanning the gap. CDR1 SGHRS and CDR2 YFSETQ come from the germline V gene. The CDR3 contains 17 residues. The CDR3 DNA reads as TGCGCCAGCAGCAGAAGCTTTACAGCGGTCAGAACCTACGAGCAGTACTTC. It codes for CASSRSFTAVRTYEQYF.

J is TRBJ2-5 and V is TRBV2, with D perhaps TRBD2 (6 bases). Trimming left V 1 base short and J 5 bases short, with 11 bases between. Germline assignment: CDR1 SNHLY and CDR2 FYNNEI. This CDR3 is 14 amino acids long. The CDR3 reads CASSEVGGFETQYF. CDR3 in DNA: TGTGCCAGCAGTGAAGTTGGGGGGTTCGAGACCCAGTACTTC.

This clonotype was counted many times. The gene calls are TRBV19 and TRBJ2-7; D is perhaps TRBD2 (6 bases). This CDR3 spans 14 amino acids. The V gene lost 1 base and the J gene lost 2 bases, with 9 bases spanning the gap. The germline V gene encodes CDR1 LNHDA and CDR2 SQIVND (reference sequence). The CDR3 spells CASSIVGGTYEQYF. The CDR3 nucleotides are TGTGCCAGTAGTATAGTTGGAGGGACCTACGAGCAGTACTTC.

This clonotype has a count of ten or more. V usage is TRBV7-8 and J usage is TRBJ1-1; no firm D call. V gave up 4 bases and J gave up 4 bases, with 19 bases separating them. Germline V gives CDR1 SGHVS, CDR2 FQNEAQ. The CDR3 is made up of 16 amino acids. The CDR3 protein is CASSSSAPGGSTEAFF. Here the CDR3 DNA reads TGTGCCAGCAGCTCCTCAGCCCCGGGCGGGAGCACTGAAGCTTTCTTT.

This clonotype occurred many times. The chain employs TRBV6-2 or TRBV6-3 and TRBJ1-5; no clear D gene. Trimming shortened V by 6 bases and J by 8 bases, and 14 bases separated the two germline ends. Germline-derived CDR1 and CDR2 are MNHEY and SVGEGT. The CDR3 is 13 residues long. Written as DNA, the CDR3 is TGTGCCAGCAGAACACAGTCGTTAAAGCCCCAGCATTTT. Amino acids: CASRTQSLKPQHF.

Many counts were recorded for this clonotype. The J gene is TRBJ1-6, the V gene TRBV20-1, with D perhaps TRBD1 (5 bases). This CDR3 has 13 amino acids. Deletions cut 3 bases from V and 11 bases from J, with 14 bases between. Germline V gene sequence: CDR1 DFQATT, CDR2 SNEGSKA (reference sequence). DNA of the CDR3: TGCAGTGCTAGCGGTGGGGGGACGACACCCCTCCACTTT. Translation: CSASGGGTTPLHF.

The V and J genes are TRBV12-3 or TRBV12-4 and TRBJ2-7; no clear D gene. This CDR3 comprises 13 residues. The V gene lost 2 bases and the J gene lost 4 bases, with 9 bases spanning the gap. The CDR3 here is CASSLMSEYEQYF. The CDR3 DNA is TGTGCCAGCAGTTTAATGTCTGAGTACGAGCAGTACTTC.

Ten or more counts support this clonotype. This chain links TRBV2 with TRBJ1-5; D gene unclear. V gave up 6 bases and J gave up 0 bases, with 9 bases separating them. This CDR3 has 14 residues. Germline CDR1 reads SNHLY; CDR2 reads FYNNEI. The CDR3 sequence is CASSDGYSNQPQHF. The CDR3 DNA reads as TGTGCCAGCAGCGACGGGTATAGCAATCAGCCCCAGCATTTT.

This clonotype has ten or more counts. J is TRBJ2-7 and V is TRBV18; 7 bases match TRBD1. The length of the CDR3 is 13 residues. The trim removed 5 bases at V and 5 bases at J, leaving 6 bases unmatched. CDR1 and CDR2 from the germline V gene are KGHSH and LQKENI. As DNA, the CDR3 is TGTGCCAGCTCATCAAGGACAGGCCACGAGCAGTACTTC. Residues: CASSSRTGHEQYF.

At least ten counts were recorded for this clonotype. The chain has TRBV11-1 and TRBJ1-1; D may be TRBD1 (6 bases). Germline values: CDR1 SGHAT, CDR2 FQDESV (reference sequence). Trimming took off 4 bases at V and 7 bases at J, with 16 bases between the two ends. CDR3 size: 14 residues. The CDR3 DNA reads as TGTGCCAGCAGCTCCACACCCTCAGGGGTTGAAGCTTTCTTT. The encoded protein is CASSSTPSGVEAFF.

There are a few counts of this clonotype. The chain carries TRBV11-2 and TRBJ2-6; a weak D match, TRBD1 (6 bases). V gave up 3 bases and J gave up 4 bases, with 13 bases separating them. This CDR3 contains 16 residues. Germline lookup yields CDR1 SGHAT and CDR2 FQNNGV. DNA for the CDR3: TGTGCCAGCAGCTTTATTAGGGGGTCCGGGGCCAACGTCCTGACTTTC. The encoded protein is CASSFIRGSGANVLTF.

This clonotype was found a few times. J is TRBJ1-1 and V is TRBV4-1; D uncertain. The CDR3 sequence is 14 residues long. With 0 bases removed from V and 1 base from J, the gap between germline ends came to 6 bases. CDR1 and CDR2 from the germline V gene are MGHRA and YSYEKL. CDR3 in amino acids: CASSQDSWNTEAFF. DNA of the CDR3: TGCGCCAGCAGCCAAGACAGTTGGAACACTGAAGCTTTCTTT.

This clonotype has ten or more counts. V usage is TRBV19 and J usage is TRBJ2-7; D call uncertain. CDR3 length: 15 amino acids. Trimming took 5 bases from V and 2 from J, leaving 16 bases between them. The germline gives CDR1 LNHDA, CDR2 SQIVND (reference sequence). The CDR3 protein is CASSLGGVGTYEQYF. CDR3 in DNA: TGTGCCAGTAGTCTCGGTGGTGTAGGGACCTACGAGCAGTACTTC.

This clonotype was found many times. The chain carries TRBV2 and TRBJ1-5; the D gene is possibly TRBD1 (5 bases). The germline V and J ends were trimmed by 6 bases and 5 bases, with 11 bases remaining between them. CDR3 size: 13 residues. Germline CDR1 SNHLY, CDR2 FYNNEI. The CDR3 DNA follows: TGTGCCAGCAGCGAGGGGTGGGATCAGCCCCAGCATTTT. This codes for CASSEGWDQPQHF.

This clonotype was observed at least ten times. CDR3 nucleotides: TGTGCTAGTAGGGAGAGCACTGAAGCTTTCTTT. It translates to CASRESTEAFF. The chain recombines TRBV12-5 with TRBJ1-1; D gene uncertain. Germline assignment: CDR1 LGHNT and CDR2 FRNRAP. There are 11 residues in the CDR3. Trimming pared 8 bases from V and 4 bases from J, leaving 8 bases between.

In this sample, this clonotype turned up many times. The J gene is TRBJ1-2, the V gene TRBV10-3; perhaps TRBD1 as D (5 bases). Germline CDR1 is ENHRY and CDR2 is SYGVKD. V lost 7 bases to trimming and J lost 2 bases, with 11 bases between them. The CDR3 consists of 13 residues. CDR3 sequence reads: CAITGDLNYGYTF. In nucleotides, the CDR3 is TGTGCCATCACGGGGGACCTCAACTATGGCTACACCTTC.

This clonotype has ten or more counts. J is TRBJ1-1 and V is TRBV11-1; D may be TRBD1 (5 bases). From germline, CDR1 is SGHAT and CDR2 FQDESV (reference sequence). The length of the CDR3 is 15 residues. The V end lost 2 bases, the J end lost 2 bases, and 12 bases lay between the germline ends. Here the CDR3 reads CASSLSRGQNTEAFF. The CDR3 DNA reads as TGTGCCAGCAGCTTATCAAGGGGCCAAAACACTGAAGCTTTCTTT.

This clonotype was counted many times. V usage is TRBV15 and J usage is TRBJ2-7; D gene unclear. The CDR3 has 14 amino acids. Per germline, CDR1 LNHNV and CDR2 YYDKDF (reference sequence). V gave up 0 bases and J gave up 2 bases, with 8 bases separating them. The CDR3 sequence: CATSRERTTYEQYF. DNA for the CDR3: TGTGCCACCAGCAGAGAACGTACTACCTACGAGCAGTACTTC.

The rearrangement links TRBV5-1 to TRBJ1-2; 7 bases align to TRBD1. The trim removed 0 bases at V and 2 bases at J, leaving 4 bases unmatched. The CDR3 covers 15 residues. CDR1 is SGHRS, CDR2 YFSETQ, per germline. The CDR3 region has the DNA TGCGCCAGCAGCTTGGTCGGGACAGCCAACTATGGCTACACCTTC. Its translation: CASSLVGTANYGYTF.

This clonotype has a count of ten or more. This chain joins TRBV12-3 or TRBV12-4 and TRBJ2-7; 7 bases match TRBD1. The junction had 1 base not matched to a gene; V was cut back by 3 bases and J by 2 bases. The CDR3 totals 13 residues. The CDR3 loop is CASSLGQPYEQYF. The CDR3 nucleotides are TGTGCCAGCAGTTTGGGACAGCCCTACGAGCAGTACTTC.

This clonotype has at least ten counts. The chain carries TRBV7-8 and TRBJ2-7; TRBD2 aligns across 7 bases. CDR3 size: 15 residues. The trim removed 2 bases at V and 0 bases at J, leaving 4 bases unmatched. CDR1 is SGHVS and CDR2 is FQNEAQ in the germline V gene. The CDR3 coding sequence is TGTGCCAGCAGCTTATTAGCGGGTAGCTCCTACGAGCAGTACTTC. Amino acids: CASSLLAGSSYEQYF.

At least ten counts were recorded for this clonotype. The V call is TRBV12-5, the J call TRBJ1-5; tentatively, D is TRBD1 (5 bases). V was trimmed by 5 bases and J by 2 bases, leaving 7 bases between them. CDR3 size: 13 residues. Germline CDR1 reads LGHNT; CDR2 reads FRNRAP. The CDR3 here is CASGPGGNQPQHF. CDR3 DNA sequence: TGTGCTAGTGGTCCGGGGGGCAATCAGCCCCAGCATTTT.

The chain is built from TRBV6-1 and TRBJ1-2; D perhaps matches TRBD1 (5 bases). V was clipped by 6 bases and J by 0 bases, with 17 bases between them. CDR1 MNHNS and CDR2 SASEGT come from the germline V gene. The CDR3 contains 16 residues. As DNA, the CDR3 is TGTGCCAGCAGAGTAGTGGGACCAGAGACTAACTATGGCTACACCTTC. It encodes CASRVVGPETNYGYTF.

In its sample, this clonotype was seen many times. The chain carries TRBV2 and TRBJ2-7; TRBD1 aligns across 9 bases. The CDR3 contains 14 residues. J lost 3 bases, V lost 7 bases, and 7 bases had no gene match. Germline V lookup: CDR1 SNHLY, CDR2 FYNNEI. The CDR3 bases are TGTGCCAGCAAAGTGGGACAGGGAAACTACGAGCAGTACTTC. Translating gives CASKVGQGNYEQYF.